One and the same sample provided the 18 T cell receptor beta chains below, sequenced in a study of radiotherapy plus CTLA-4 blockade in lung cancer. Clones were sequenced by immunoSEQ multiplex PCR, and TCRdb holds only the in-frame ones, with some missing. The sample carries about 98,000 clones, around four fifths recorded once. The material was peripheral blood, obtained from a patient treated with radiotherapy plus ipilimumab. The source is a human donor with non-small cell lung cancer who had a partial response to radiotherapy plus ipilimumab.

The chain employs TRBV11-3 and TRBJ2-2; D may be TRBD1 (5 bases). This CDR3 is built from 12 residues. Trimming left V 4 bases short and J 8 bases short, with 8 bases between. Germline values: CDR1 SGHNT, CDR2 YENEEA. The DNA for the CDR3 is TGTGCCAGCAGCTCCAGGGCTGGGGAGCTGTTTTTT. Its translation: CASSSRAGELFF.

This chain connects TRBV29-1 to TRBJ2-3; possibly TRBD2 for D (5 bases). Germline V CDR1 and CDR2: SQVTM, ANQGSEA. The ends were cut back, 1 base at V and 0 bases at J, with 5 bases in the middle. The CDR3 loop spans 13 amino acids. The CDR3: CSVEGGSTDTQYF. Written as DNA, the CDR3 is TGCAGCGTTGAAGGCGGGAGCACAGATACGCAGTATTTT.

In this sample, this clone turned up once. The V and J genes are TRBV19 and TRBJ2-7, with 9 bases matching TRBD2. Trimming cost V 6 bases and J 2 bases; bases outside gene matches: 2. This CDR3 region has 13 residues. Per the germline V gene, CDR1 is LNHDA and CDR2 is SQIVND (reference sequence). This chain's CDR3 is CASRPSGTYEQYF. Here the CDR3 DNA reads TGTGCCAGTAGGCCTAGCGGGACCTACGAGCAGTACTTC.

This chain joins TRBV28 and TRBJ1-2; TRBD1 matches 7 bases. CDR3 size: 15 residues. Germline-derived CDR1 and CDR2 are MDHEN and SYDVKM. The V and J ends lost 3 bases and 2 bases, in that order; junction bases with no gene match: 6. The CDR3 reads CASSFGGGANYGYTF. CDR3 coding DNA: TGTGCCAGCAGTTTTGGAGGGGGCGCGAACTATGGCTACACCTTC.

This clone showed up just once. This CDR3 is CASSSGTVRQAGELFF. In DNA form, the CDR3 reads TGTGCCAGCAGTTCCGGGACAGTACGACAAGCCGGGGAGCTGTTTTTT. The chain couples TRBV6-6 to TRBJ2-2, with 7 bases aligning to TRBD1. The junction had 11 bases not matched to a gene; V was cut back by 4 bases and J by 6 bases. The V gene's germline CDR1 is MNHNY and CDR2 SVGAGI (reference sequence). The CDR3 runs 16 residues.

The V and J genes are TRBV10-3 and TRBJ1-1; the match to TRBD1 covers 10 bases. The ends lost 7 bases at V and 2 bases at J; junction bases unmatched: 7. CDR1 ENHRY and CDR2 SYGVKD come from the germline V gene. This CDR3 is 15 amino acids long. The CDR3 reads CAITHDRGLNTEAFF. Here the CDR3 DNA reads TGTGCCATCACACACGACAGGGGGCTTAACACTGAAGCTTTCTTT.

This clone was recorded once. This chain joins TRBV5-1 and TRBJ1-5; no reliable D call. V was clipped by 0 bases and J by 4 bases, with 5 bases between them. CDR1 is SGHRS, CDR2 YFSETQ, per germline. This CDR3 spans 13 amino acids. CDR3 sequence (DNA): TGCGCCAGCAGCTTGGAGCTAAATCAGCCCCAGCATTTT. This encodes CASSLELNQPQHF.

V and J are TRBV7-3 and TRBJ1-1; 7 nucleotides line up with TRBD1. The junction had 7 bases not matched to a gene; V was cut back by 5 bases and J by 1 base. CDR3 length: 15 amino acids. CDR1 is SGHTA and CDR2 is FQGTGA in the germline V gene. The CDR3 DNA reads as TGTGCCAGCAGCCCAGGGGGTAGCGGGAACACTGAAGCTTTCTTT. This encodes CASSPGGSGNTEAFF.

This chain joins TRBV2 and TRBJ1-2, with D possibly TRBD1 on 5 matching bases. This CDR3 spans 12 amino acids. V was shortened by 6 bases and J by 8 bases, with 13 bases between the two germline ends. Germline V gene data show CDR1 as SNHLY and CDR2 as FYNNEI. CDR3 in DNA: TGTGCCAGCAGATCAGGGTCGGGCGGCTACACCTTC. This encodes CASRSGSGGYTF.

CDR3 sequence: CASSYRDRGRSTEAFF. Here the CDR3 DNA reads TGTGCCAGTAGCTACCGGGACAGGGGGCGATCCACTGAAGCTTTCTTT. V gene TRBV19 combines with J gene TRBJ1-1; 12 nucleotides line up with TRBD1. This CDR3 has 16 residues. Germline loops: CDR1 LNHDA, CDR2 SQIVND (reference sequence). V shed 6 bases and J 4 bases; nucleotides not matched to a gene: 9.

The chain carries TRBV15 and TRBJ1-3, with 10 bases matching TRBD1. V shed 3 bases and J 8 bases; nucleotides not matched to a gene: 10. In germline, CDR1 is LNHNV, CDR2 YYDKDF (reference sequence). This CDR3 has 16 amino acids. Here the CDR3 reads CATSSWDRGRRDTIYF. The CDR3 coding sequence is TGTGCCACCAGCAGTTGGGACAGGGGAAGGAGGGACACCATATATTTT.

The rearrangement links TRBV18 to TRBJ1-1; D is unresolved. Per germline, CDR1 KGHSH and CDR2 LQKENI. Trimming removed 6 bases from V and 3 bases from J, with 20 bases in between. This CDR3 is built from 16 residues. The CDR3 spells CASSLLAAALDTEAFF. CDR3 DNA: TGTGCCAGCTCTCTCCTCGCGGCAGCCTTGGACACTGAAGCTTTCTTT.

The rearrangement uses TRBV19 and TRBJ2-1, with 7 bases identical to TRBD2. The junction had 6 bases not matched to a gene; V was cut back by 5 bases and J by 2 bases. The length of the CDR3 is 15 residues. Looked up from germline, CDR1 is LNHDA and CDR2 is SQIVND (reference sequence). Here the CDR3 reads CASSLSGAAYNEQFF. DNA for the CDR3: TGTGCCAGTAGTCTGAGCGGGGCCGCCTACAATGAGCAGTTCTTC.

This rearrangement joins TRBV9 to TRBJ1-4; the D is unclear. From germline, CDR1 is SGDLS and CDR2 YYNGEE. With 0 bases removed from V and 0 bases from J, the gap between germline ends came to 6 bases. CDR3 size: 15 residues. The chain's CDR3 is CASSVASATNEKLFF. The CDR3 coding sequence is TGTGCCAGCAGCGTAGCTAGTGCAACTAATGAAAAACTGTTTTTT.

The rearrangement joins TRBV29-1 to TRBJ1-2, with no clear D. Trimming pared 6 bases from V and 4 bases from J, leaving 12 bases between. Germline values: CDR1 SQVTM, CDR2 ANQGSEA. The CDR3 is 12 residues long. Here the CDR3 DNA reads TGCAGCGTGGAGGACGCAGGCTATGGCTACACCTTC. Protein: CSVEDAGYGYTF.

The chain is built from TRBV28 and TRBJ2-3; D is possibly TRBD2 (5 bases). Germline V CDR1 and CDR2: MDHEN, SYDVKM. The V end lost 4 bases, the J end lost 2 bases, and 13 bases lay between the germline ends. The CDR3 runs to 15 residues. CDR3 protein: CASSSPSRDTDTQYF. Written as DNA, the CDR3 is TGTGCCAGCAGTTCACCCTCCCGGGACACAGATACGCAGTATTTT. Filled out from reference TRBV28 and TRBJ2-3, the complete variable domain reads DVKVTQSSRYLVKRTGEKVFLECVQDMDHENMFWYRQDPGLGLRLIYFSYDVKMKEKGDIPEGYSVSREKKERFSLILESASTNQTSMYLCASSSPSRDTDTQYFGPGTRLTVL.

The chain joins TRBV5-1 to TRBJ1-1; a possible D gene is TRBD1 (6 bases). This CDR3 has 18 amino acids. CDR1 is SGHRS and CDR2 is YFSETQ in the germline V gene. V was trimmed by 4 bases and J by 0 bases, leaving 22 bases between them. The CDR3 region has the DNA TGCGCCAGCAGCCTGACGACAGGTGGCATTGGGGTGAACACTGAAGCTTTCTTT. It specifies CASSLTTGGIGVNTEAFF. The full variable domain, in which reference TRBV5-1 and TRBJ1-1 provide the parts outside the CDR3, is KAGVTQTPRYLIKTRGQQVTLSCSPISGHRSVSWYQQTPGQGLQFLFEYFSETQRNKGNFPGRFSGRQFSNSRSEMNVSTLELGDSALYLCASSLTTGGIGVNTEAFFGQGTRLTVV.

The gene calls are TRBV7-2 and TRBJ1-5; 11 bases are shared with TRBD1. V trimming: 5 bases; J trimming: 6 bases; junction bases outside the gene matches: 12. There are 17 residues in the CDR3. Germline V CDR1 and CDR2: SGHTA, FQGNSA. The CDR3 region is CASSPGWGQGVGQPQHF. DNA of the CDR3: TGTGCCAGCAGCCCAGGATGGGGACAGGGGGTAGGTCAGCCCCAGCATTTT.